Below, one TCR beta chain is given with its context. Its target is unknown. Unique molecular identifiers were used in preparing the TCRbeta library. Each CDR3 protein gets one entry after TCRdb re-called the PCR reads with MiXCR. The sample contains around 450,000 distinct CDR3 sequences, 43% of which appear only once. The record originates from a study of T-cell reconstitution after alpha-beta-depleted transplantation in children. CDR1 and CDR2 (germline): SQVTM, ANQGSEA. V was cut by 4 bases and J by 3 bases, with 13 bases left in between. This CDR3 spans 13 amino acids. Study-wide points: At one year after transplant, newly produced T cells mostly accounted for T-cell counts and diversity. Some patients showed high day-60 TCRbeta diversity, which derived from surviving recipient T cells and thymic progenitors. The study reportedly traced alpha-beta T cells about two months after transplant to several hundred expanded graft clones.

The chain recombines TRBV29-1 with TRBJ2-7; D may be TRBD1 (6 bases). The source material was PBMCs, sampled before TCRalphabeta/CD19-depleted stem cell transplant. The TCR was taken from a girl aged 2-15 years with aplastic anemia, due to receive a stem cell transplant. This CDR3 is CSVGGPPIYEQYF. In nucleotides, the CDR3 is TGCAGCGTTGGGGGGCCCCCGATCTACGAGCAGTACTTC.